A single T cell receptor beta chain is shown here with its context. The data belong to a study of blood T cell repertoires in COVID-19. Here immunoSEQ multiplex PCR was the method, and the copy in TCRdb shows in-frame clones only, minus some. The data hold 150,000 to 200,000 clones, with roughly 80% observed a single time. With 1 base removed from V and 1 base from J, the gap between germline ends came to 8 bases. The CDR3 contains 14 residues. Germline V gene data show CDR1 as SGHTA and CDR2 as FQGNSA. V and J are TRBV7-2 and TRBJ2-7; the D gene is possibly TRBD2 (5 bases). The origin of this receptor is a human donor with acute or convalescent COVID-19. The donor label of this sample is uncertain. Specimen: peripheral blood. Here the CDR3 reads CASSLEEGSYEQYF. The CDR3 DNA sequence: TGTGCCAGCAGCTTAGAAGAGGGATCCTACGAGCAGTACTTC.